This T cell receptor beta chain is drawn from a study of blood T cell repertoires in COVID-19. Whole-study context: Collection of acute and convalescent COVID-19 samples took place in the United States, Italy and Spain. PBMCs, B-cell-depleted T cells, or T cells provided the cDNA or gDNA that made up the material.

This clone was seen more than once but under ten times. CDR1 is GTSNPN and CDR2 is SVGIG in the germline V gene (reference sequence). J was trimmed by 2 bases and V by 5 bases; bases with no gene match: 6. This CDR3 is built from 14 residues. Original analysis: Cell counts per sample came from amplifying reference gene primers. Generated by immunoSEQ multiplex PCR, the TCRdb table keeps only in-frame clones and is missing some. V, J and clone size derive from that table, while D and trimming were established from the DNA sequence. Counted here are tens of thousands of clones, about nine tenths occurring once; the ten biggest clones make up just under 2%.

The chain has TRBV30 and TRBJ2-7; 10 nucleotides line up with TRBD1. The sequence derives from a man younger than 40 with acute or convalescent COVID-19. Input material: peripheral blood. CDR3 loop: CAWHRDRGTYEQYF. The DNA for the CDR3 is TGTGCCTGGCACCGGGACAGGGGAACCTACGAGCAGTACTTC.